This is a list of T cell receptor beta chains from one sample in a study of blood T cell repertoires in COVID-19. The table came from immunoSEQ multiplex PCR; TCRdb's copy has only in-frame clones and leaves some out. The sample yields 200,000 to 300,000 clones, approximately 84% seen once. Sample: peripheral blood. The origin of the receptors is an elderly woman with acute or convalescent COVID-19. CDR3s include the opening cysteine and the closing phenylalanine or tryptophan. The D gene is left open where the match is weak. The size field is filled for only some rows; it gives once, few, many or a size class.

>TRBV5-1|TRBJ1-3|-|-
CASSADSSGNTIYF
TGCGCCAGCAGCGCCGACAGCTCTGGAAACACCATATATTTT
>TRBV11-2|TRBJ1-6|few|-
CATIWGGPRSSYNSPLHF
TGTGCCACCATCTGGGGGGGCCCTAGGAGCTCCTATAATTCACCCCTCCACTTT
>TRBV4-3|TRBJ1-1|-|-
CASSQGSGMNTEAFF
TGCGCCAGCAGCCAAGGGTCAGGGATGAACACTGAAGCTTTCTTT
>TRBV12-5|TRBJ1-1|-|-
CASGGKGLWSTEAFF
TGTGCTAGTGGAGGGAAAGGACTTTGGAGCACTGAAGCTTTCTTT
>TRBV3-1/TRBV3-2|TRBJ2-5|-|TRBD2
CASRKLASQETQYF
TGTGCCAGCCGCAAACTAGCGAGTCAAGAGACCCAGTACTTC
>TRBV4-2|TRBJ1-5|-|TRBD1
CASSQEGDRYNQPQHF
TGTGCCAGCAGCCAAGAAGGGGACAGGTACAATCAGCCCCAGCATTTT
>TRBV3-1/TRBV3-2|TRBJ2-7|-|-
CASSLGYGHSDEQYF
TGTGCCAGCAGCCTCGGGTACGGCCACTCGGACGAGCAGTACTTC
>TRBV27|TRBJ2-4|-|TRBD2
CASSSLLAGGKNIQYF
TGTGCCAGCAGCTCTCTACTAGCGGGAGGGAAAAACATTCAGTACTTC
>TRBV5-1|TRBJ1-1|-|-
CASSAQGPFTEAFF
TGCGCCAGCAGCGCGCAGGGTCCTTTCACTGAAGCTTTCTTT
>TRBV4-3|TRBJ1-1|-|TRBD1
CASSQPDRGTEAFF
TGCGCCAGCAGCCAACCGGACAGGGGCACTGAAGCTTTCTTT
>TRBV7-2|TRBJ2-5|-|-
CASSLEPVQETQYF
TGTGCCAGCAGCTTAGAGCCTGTGCAAGAGACCCAGTACTTC
>TRBV7-6|TRBJ2-5|few|TRBD2
CASSLRTSGSQETQYF
TGTGCCAGCAGCCTCAGGACTAGCGGGAGTCAGGAGACCCAGTACTTC
>TRBV4-1|TRBJ2-3|-|TRBD2
CASSQGRGGGTDTQYF
TGCGCCAGCAGCCAAGGTCGGGGAGGGGGCACAGATACGCAGTATTTT
>TRBV5-6|TRBJ1-3|-|TRBD1
CASSQGARGNTIYF
TGTGCCAGCAGCCAGGGGGCGCGTGGAAACACCATATATTTT
>TRBV14|TRBJ2-2|-|TRBD1
CASSQVQGAAGELFF
TGTGCCAGCAGCCAAGTACAGGGGGCGGCCGGGGAGCTGTTTTTT
>TRBV6-2/TRBV6-3|TRBJ1-1|-|TRBD1
CASSPLRQGQGTEAFF
TGTGCCAGCAGCCCTCTAAGACAGGGGCAGGGCACTGAAGCTTTCTTT
>TRBV6-5|TRBJ2-7|-|-
CASGGRVTYEQYF
TGTGCCAGCGGGGGCAGGGTCACCTACGAGCAGTACTTC
>TRBV5-6|TRBJ1-1|-|-
CASSLFQGEVNTEAFF
TGTGCCAGCAGCTTGTTCCAGGGCGAGGTTAACACTGAAGCTTTCTTT
>TRBV2|TRBJ2-7|-|-
CASSGDLTYEQYF
TGTGCCAGCAGTGGGGACTTGACCTACGAGCAGTACTTC
>TRBV14|TRBJ1-2|-|TRBD1
CASSRTGGPPNYGYTF
TGTGCCAGCAGCCGGACAGGGGGCCCTCCTAACTATGGCTACACCTTC
>TRBV7-6|TRBJ2-2|-|TRBD1
CASSILRDRDTGELFF
TGTGCCAGCAGCATCCTCCGGGACAGGGACACCGGGGAGCTGTTTTTT
>TRBV2|TRBJ1-1|once|-
CASNREKAFF
TGTGCCAGCAATCGGGAAAAAGCTTTCTTT
>TRBV7-3|TRBJ2-7|few|-
CASSLSGGGAYEQYF
TGTGCCAGCAGCTTATCCGGAGGGGGGGCCTACGAGCAGTACTTC
>TRBV7-2|TRBJ2-1|-|TRBD2
CASSLRTSGGLGFF
TGTGCCAGCAGCCTACGGACTAGCGGGGGACTCGGGTTCTTC
>TRBV7-8|TRBJ1-1|-|-
CASSPRRLLNTEAFF
TGTGCCAGCAGCCCCCGGCGGCTTCTGAACACTGAAGCTTTCTTT
>TRBV6-5|TRBJ2-1|-|TRBD1
CASSRGQGAYNEQFF
TGTGCCAGCAGCCGCGGACAGGGGGCTTACAATGAGCAGTTCTTC
>TRBV10-1|TRBJ1-2|once|TRBD1
CASKSMGQGAQGGGYTF
TGCGCCAGCAAATCTATGGGACAGGGGGCGCAAGGTGGTGGCTACACCTTC
>TRBV7-3|TRBJ2-2|-|-
CASSPGLALTGELFF
TGTGCCAGCAGCCCCGGGTTAGCGCTCACCGGGGAGCTGTTTTTT
>TRBV28|TRBJ1-5|-|-
CASSQIYNQPQHF
TGTGCCAGCAGCCAGATATACAATCAGCCCCAGCATTTT
>TRBV28|TRBJ1-1|few|-
CASSLTGEAFF
TGTGCCAGCAGTTTGACGGGTGAGGCTTTCTTT
>TRBV7-9|TRBJ2-7|once|TRBD1
CASSHRDRGPFEQYF
TGTGCCAGCAGCCACCGGGACAGGGGACCTTTTGAGCAGTACTTC
>TRBV7-2|TRBJ2-7|-|-
CASSLPSGISYEQYF
TGTGCCAGCAGCCTGCCGAGCGGAATCTCCTACGAGCAGTACTTC
>TRBV5-4|TRBJ2-1|-|-
CACSGKNNEQFF
TGTGCCTGTTCCGGGAAAAACAATGAGCAGTTCTTC
>TRBV29-1|TRBJ2-7|-|TRBD2
CSVAQPGLAGGTFSYEQYF
TGCAGCGTTGCACAACCGGGACTAGCGGGGGGCACCTTCTCCTACGAGCAGTACTTC
>TRBV6-2/TRBV6-3|TRBJ2-2|-|TRBD2
CASSYSVIAGGPGELFF
TGTGCCAGCAGTTACTCGGTGATAGCGGGAGGGCCCGGGGAGCTGTTTTTT
>TRBV10-1|TRBJ2-2|-|-
CASSELEPGELFF
TGCGCCAGCAGTGAACTAGAACCCGGGGAGCTGTTTTTT
>TRBV3-1/TRBV3-2|TRBJ1-2|-|-
CASSQERSGSGYGYTF
TGTGCCAGCAGCCAAGAGAGATCGGGATCCGGTTATGGCTACACCTTC
>TRBV27|TRBJ2-1|-|TRBD2
CASRISGSWYNEQFF
TGTGCCAGCAGGATTAGCGGGAGCTGGTACAATGAGCAGTTCTTC
>TRBV7-3|TRBJ2-7|-|-
CASSLSGTGSYEQYF
TGTGCCAGCAGCTTAAGTGGGACTGGCTCCTACGAGCAGTACTTC
>TRBV19|TRBJ2-7|-|-
CASSPDPVSIYEQYF
TGTGCCAGTAGCCCTGATCCGGTGTCAATCTACGAGCAGTACTTC
>TRBV18|TRBJ1-5|-|-
CASSPGQRNQPQHF
TGTGCCAGCTCACCGGGGCAGCGCAATCAGCCCCAGCATTTT